This TCR beta chain derives from a study of T cells in Graves' hyperthyroidism and ophthalmopathy. The V gene lost 4 bases and the J gene lost 1 base, with 12 bases spanning the gap. CDR1 and CDR2 from the germline V gene are WSHSY and SAAADI. The CDR3 spans 15 residues. Notes on the study in general: Stable hyperthyroidism was told apart from ophthalmopathy by a model built on 13 V-J features. Most clonotypes expanded in thyroid above 0.001 were likewise present in blood.

This clonotype was seen ten or more times. Its antigen is unidentified. RNA transcripts were the template for amplifying TCR beta CDR3 regions. The study used the HTBI primer set for a first-round RT-PCR of the TCR CDR3. TCRdb re-called the multiplex PCR reads with MiXCR, one entry per CDR3 protein. The table shows about 590,000 distinct CDR3 sequences, with 12% to 15% occurring only once. Individuals with ophthalmopathy presented a Clinical Activity Score of at least 3, a NOSPECS grade of at least 4 and a duration under 3 months. Sequenced input: blood. This clonotype was sampled from a woman under 30 with Graves' ophthalmopathy. The chain combines TRBV10-2 with TRBJ2-3; maybe TRBD2 (6 bases). The CDR3 DNA is TGCGCCAGCAGTGCTCCGGGACTGGGCACAGATACGCAGTATTTT. Its translation: CASSAPGLGTDTQYF.